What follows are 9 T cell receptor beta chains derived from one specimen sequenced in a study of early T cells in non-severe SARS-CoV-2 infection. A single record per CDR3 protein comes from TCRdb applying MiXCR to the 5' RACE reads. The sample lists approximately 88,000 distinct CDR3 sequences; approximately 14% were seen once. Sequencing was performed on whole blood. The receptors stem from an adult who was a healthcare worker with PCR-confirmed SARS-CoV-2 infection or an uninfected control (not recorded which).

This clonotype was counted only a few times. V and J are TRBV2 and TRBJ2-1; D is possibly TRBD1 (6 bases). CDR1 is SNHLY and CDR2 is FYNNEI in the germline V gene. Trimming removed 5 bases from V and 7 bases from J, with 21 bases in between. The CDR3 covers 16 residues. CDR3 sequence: CASSSSRPSRGNEQFF. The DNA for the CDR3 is TGTGCCAGCAGTTCCTCCAGACCCAGTAGGGGGAATGAGCAGTTCTTC.

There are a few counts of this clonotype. CDR3: CASSIVSGYGYTF. The CDR3 nucleotides read TGTGCCAGTAGTATAGTGTCAGGCTATGGCTACACCTTC. V and J are TRBV19 and TRBJ1-2, with D hard to call. The CDR3 covers 13 residues. Germline V lookup: CDR1 LNHDA, CDR2 SQIVND (reference sequence). The germline V and J ends were trimmed by 1 base and 4 bases, with 7 bases remaining between them.

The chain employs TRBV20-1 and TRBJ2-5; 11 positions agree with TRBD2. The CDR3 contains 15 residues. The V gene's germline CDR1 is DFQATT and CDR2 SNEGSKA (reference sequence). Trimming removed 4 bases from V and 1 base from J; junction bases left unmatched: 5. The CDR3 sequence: CSAKTGTSGQETQYF. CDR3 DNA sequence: TGCAGTGCTAAAACCGGGACTAGCGGCCAAGAGACCCAGTACTTC.

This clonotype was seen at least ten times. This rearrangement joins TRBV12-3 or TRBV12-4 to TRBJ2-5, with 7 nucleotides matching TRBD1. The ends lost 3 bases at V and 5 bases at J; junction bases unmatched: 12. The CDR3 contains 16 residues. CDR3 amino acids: CASSLGLVVRGETQYF. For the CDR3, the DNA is TGTGCCAGCAGTTTGGGTCTCGTAGTCAGGGGGGAGACCCAGTACTTC.

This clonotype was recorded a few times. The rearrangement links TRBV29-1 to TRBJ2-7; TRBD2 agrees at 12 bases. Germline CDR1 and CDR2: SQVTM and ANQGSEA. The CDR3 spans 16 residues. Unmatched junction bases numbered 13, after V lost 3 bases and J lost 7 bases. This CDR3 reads CSVEAPSGGAPGEQYF. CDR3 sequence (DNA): TGCAGCGTTGAGGCCCCTAGCGGGGGGGCTCCCGGGGAGCAGTACTTC.

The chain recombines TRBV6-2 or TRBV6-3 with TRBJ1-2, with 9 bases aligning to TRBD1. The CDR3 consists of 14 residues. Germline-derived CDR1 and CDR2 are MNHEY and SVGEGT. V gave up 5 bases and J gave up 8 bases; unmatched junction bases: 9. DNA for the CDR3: TGTGCCAGCAGTCCCCCGGGACAGGGACGGGGCTACACCTTC. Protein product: CASSPPGQGRGYTF.

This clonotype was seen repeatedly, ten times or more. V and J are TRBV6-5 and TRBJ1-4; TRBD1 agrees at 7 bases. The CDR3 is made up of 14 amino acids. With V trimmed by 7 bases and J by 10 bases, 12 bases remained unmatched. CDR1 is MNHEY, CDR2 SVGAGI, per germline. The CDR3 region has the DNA TGTGCCAGCAAAACAGGGGTGGGAATTGGAAAACTGTTTTTT. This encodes CASKTGVGIGKLFF.

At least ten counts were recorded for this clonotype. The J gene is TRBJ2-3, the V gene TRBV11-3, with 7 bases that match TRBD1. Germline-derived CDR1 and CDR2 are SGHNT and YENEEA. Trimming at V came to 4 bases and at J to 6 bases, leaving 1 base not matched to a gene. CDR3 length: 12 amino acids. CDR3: CASSSRGDTQYF. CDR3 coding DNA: TGTGCCAGCAGCTCCAGGGGGGATACGCAGTATTTT.

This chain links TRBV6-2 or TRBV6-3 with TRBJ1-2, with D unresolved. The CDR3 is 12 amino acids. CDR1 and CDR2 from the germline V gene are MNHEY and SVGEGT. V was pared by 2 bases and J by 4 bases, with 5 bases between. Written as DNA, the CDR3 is TGTGCCAGCAGTTACGAGCCCTATGGCTACACCTTC. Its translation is CASSYEPYGYTF.